A selection of T cell receptor beta chains follows, all from one sample in a study of blood T cell repertoires in COVID-19. Sequencing was performed with immunoSEQ multiplex PCR; in TCRdb, only in-frame clones are kept and a portion is missing. The sample lists under 250,000 clones; about 86% were seen once. Sequenced: peripheral blood. These receptor sequences come from an older man with acute or convalescent COVID-19. Both conserved end residues are part of each CDR3. A D gene is named only where the DNA matches it firmly. Rows may omit the clone size; those that give it use once, few, many or a size class.

v_call	d_call	clone_size	j_call	cdr3_aa	cdr3_nt
TRBV28	-	-	TRBJ1-2	CASSAPVRGTGYTF	TGTGCCAGCAGTGCCCCAGTAAGGGGTACTGGCTACACCTTC
TRBV18	-	-	TRBJ1-3	CASSPQGPGNTIYF	TGTGCCAGCTCACCGCAGGGCCCCGGAAACACCATATATTTT
TRBV5-1	TRBD1	-	TRBJ2-7	CASSLGQGVTYEQYF	TGCGCCAGCAGCTTGGGACAGGGTGTTACCTACGAGCAGTACTTC
TRBV19	-	-	TRBJ2-2	CASMTPGGRTGELFF	TGTGCCAGTATGACCCCAGGGGGGAGGACCGGGGAGCTGTTTTTT
TRBV3-1/TRBV3-2	-	-	TRBJ2-1	CASGLTARPYNEQFF	TGTGCCAGCGGATTGACAGCGCGGCCTTACAATGAGCAGTTCTTC
TRBV6-5	-	-	TRBJ1-3	CASSSTTGHSGNTIYF	TGTGCCAGCAGTTCTACGACAGGTCACTCTGGAAACACCATATATTTT
TRBV18	-	-	TRBJ1-1	CASSPKRETEAFF	TGTGCCAGCTCACCAAAGCGGGAGACTGAAGCTTTCTTT
TRBV18	TRBD1	-	TRBJ1-1	CASSLQGDTEAFF	TGTGCCAGCTCACTACAGGGGGACACTGAAGCTTTCTTT
TRBV6-2/TRBV6-3	-	-	TRBJ1-2	CASGRGGLYYGYTF	TGTGCCAGCGGCCGTGGAGGGTTGTACTATGGCTACACCTTC
TRBV4-2	-	-	TRBJ1-2	CASIPRPGEGGYTF	TGTGCCAGCATCCCCAGACCCGGGGAAGGTGGCTACACCTTC
TRBV25-1	-	-	TRBJ2-7	CASSAPSYEQYF	TGTGCCAGCAGCGCGCCCTCCTACGAGCAGTACTTC
TRBV29-1	TRBD2	-	TRBJ2-3	CSAGPVAGFTDTQYF	TGCAGCGCCGGACCGGTAGCGGGGTTCACAGATACGCAGTATTTT
TRBV5-1	-	-	TRBJ2-1	CASSSTASSYNEQFF	TGCGCCAGCAGCTCGACTGCAAGCTCCTACAATGAGCAGTTCTTC
TRBV2	TRBD2	-	TRBJ2-1	CASSEFRASGSNEQFF	TGTGCCAGCAGTGAATTCCGGGCTAGCGGGAGCAATGAGCAGTTCTTC
TRBV5-1	-	once	TRBJ2-7	CASSRRGSAYEQYF	TGCGCCAGCAGCAGGAGGGGATCCGCCTACGAGCAGTACTTC
TRBV6-1	-	-	TRBJ2-1	CASSGYRDRFSYNEQFF	TGTGCCAGCAGTGGGTACCGAGACAGGTTTTCCTACAATGAGCAGTTCTTC
TRBV19	TRBD1	-	TRBJ1-4	CASSIRDREGKLFF	TGTGCCAGTAGTATTCGCGACAGGGAAGGAAAACTGTTTTTT
TRBV29-1	-	-	TRBJ1-1	CSVGTDTEAFF	TGCAGCGTTGGGACTGACACTGAAGCTTTCTTT
TRBV13	TRBD2	-	TRBJ2-7	CASSDSGIFSEQYF	TGTGCCAGCAGCGATAGCGGGATATTCTCCGAGCAGTACTTC
TRBV6-6	-	-	TRBJ1-5	CATRGGNQPQHF	TGTGCCACCCGCGGGGGGAATCAGCCCCAGCATTTT
TRBV19	-	-	TRBJ1-3	CASTGGNTIYF	TGTGCCAGTACGGGAGGAAACACCATATATTTT
TRBV6-1	-	few	TRBJ2-7	CASSEAGLLYEQYF	TGTGCCAGCAGTGAAGCCGGACTATTATACGAGCAGTACTTC
TRBV5-5	-	-	TRBJ2-1	CASSVLRTSPYNEQFF	TGTGCCAGCAGCGTGCTCCGGACTTCCCCCTACAATGAGCAGTTCTTC
TRBV10-3	-	-	TRBJ1-2	CAIREYEATYGYTF	TGTGCCATCAGGGAATACGAAGCGACTTATGGCTACACCTTC
TRBV2	-	-	TRBJ1-4	CASRTQWASEKLFF	TGTGCCAGCAGGACCCAGTGGGCCTCCGAAAAACTGTTTTTT
TRBV7-9	TRBD1	-	TRBJ2-6	CASSLYGQGATGANVLTF	TGTGCCAGCAGCTTATATGGACAGGGGGCAACTGGGGCCAACGTCCTGACTTTC
TRBV5-1	-	once	TRBJ1-4	CASSSLGTLNEKLFF	TGCGCCAGCAGCTCACTCGGGACACTTAATGAAAAACTGTTTTTT
TRBV21-1	-	-	TRBJ2-1	CASSKDSGTSGGGRFF	TGTGCCAGCAGCAAAGATTCCGGGACTAGCGGGGGGGGACGGTTCTTC
TRBV13	-	-	TRBJ1-2	CASSLGQGNYGYTF	TGTGCCAGCAGCTTAGGACAGGGTAACTATGGCTACACCTTC